This T cell receptor (beta chain) is from a study of T cells in Graves' hyperthyroidism and ophthalmopathy. Overall study results and limits: Model predictions of ophthalmopathy came a median around 6.5 months before onset.

There were TCR beta CDR3 regions amplified from RNA transcripts. The HTBI primer set served for first-round RT-PCR of the TCR CDR3. TCRdb independently ran MiXCR on the multiplex PCR reads; one entry per CDR3 protein. The sample has some 740,000 distinct CDR3 sequences; approximately 14% are singletons. With respect to this clonotype: Its antigen is still unknown.

The sample was blood. The source of this sequence is a young woman with Graves' hyperthyroidism.

CDR3 nucleotides: TGTGCCAGCAGCCTAACAGAGGGGTATACCGGGGAGCTGTTTTTT. It is translated as CASSLTEGYTGELFF. The chain combines TRBV11-2 with TRBJ2-2; D may correspond to TRBD1 or TRBD2 (5 bases each). V was clipped by 5 bases and J by 5 bases, with 15 bases between them. The germline V gene has CDR1 SGHAT and CDR2 FQNNGV. The CDR3 covers 15 residues. Complete variable domain (other parts from reference TRBV11-2 and TRBJ2-2): EAGVAQSPRYKIIEKRQSVAFWCNPISGHATLYWYQQILGQGPKLLIQFQNNGVVDDSQLPKDRFSAERLKGVDSTLKIQPAKLEDSAVYLCASSLTEGYTGELFFGEGSRLTVL.